This T cell receptor (beta chain) stems from a study of post-analysis software for immune sequencing data. Prepared TCR beta cDNA libraries contained unique molecular identifiers. A single record per CDR3 protein comes from TCRdb applying MiXCR to the PCR reads. The data hold 450,000 to 700,000 distinct CDR3 sequences, with about 40% observed a single time. General observations from the study: A handful of TRBV segments appeared more often in patients than in controls, and TRBV5-6, TRBV5-1 and TRBV20-1 were among these.

This clonotype was observed a few times. Its specificity is not known. Germline V lookup: CDR1 SGHRS, CDR2 YFSETQ. The CDR3 totals 15 residues. V trimming: 2 bases; J trimming: 2 bases; junction bases outside the gene matches: 5. The sample consisted of blood. The chain recombines TRBV5-1 with TRBJ2-5; 8 bases fit TRBD2. This clonotype originated in a girl aged 10-17 years with multiple sclerosis. CDR3 region: CASSFELAEQETQYF. CDR3 in DNA: TGCGCCAGCAGCTTTGAACTAGCGGAACAAGAGACCCAGTACTTC.